The 25 T cell receptor beta chains below all came from one sample that was sequenced in a study of cytomegalovirus exposure and HLA in healthy donors. Assay used: immunoSEQ multiplex PCR; TCRdb lists only in-frame clones, some missing. The repertoire holds over 250,000 clones, with 70% to 90% as singletons. The sample was PBMCs. The receptors were sampled from a woman younger than 35 in good health and CMV-seronegative.

The V gene is TRBV6-5, the J gene TRBJ2-3; perhaps TRBD1 as D (6 bases). The ends were cut back, 5 bases at V and 3 bases at J, with 12 bases in the middle. The length of the CDR3 is 14 residues. The germline V gene has CDR1 MNHEY and CDR2 SVGAGI. CDR3 loop: CASSDNRATDTQYF. CDR3 DNA: TGTGCCAGCAGTGATAACAGGGCTACAGATACGCAGTATTTT.

The chain carries TRBV9 and TRBJ1-3, with a weak D call TRBD1 (6 bases). Trimming shortened V by 0 bases and J by 5 bases, and 12 bases separated the two germline ends. The germline gives CDR1 SGDLS, CDR2 YYNGEE. The CDR3 extends over 15 amino acids. CDR3 DNA sequence: TGTGCCAGCAGCGTAGATTCCGGGACAAGAAACACCATATATTTT. Residues: CASSVDSGTRNTIYF. The whole variable domain, remainder taken from reference TRBV9 and TRBJ1-3, is DSGVTQTPKHLITATGQRVTLRCSPRSGDLSVYWYQQSLDQGLQFLIQYYNGEERAKGNILERFSAQQFPDLHSELNLSSLELGDSALYFCASSVDSGTRNTIYFGEGSWLTVV.

The rearrangement uses TRBV10-3 and TRBJ2-3; TRBD1 might be the D (6 bases). The V and J ends lost 0 bases and 5 bases respectively, with 18 bases between them. Germline V gene data show CDR1 as ENHRY and CDR2 as SYGVKD. This CDR3 is built from 17 residues. The CDR3 region has the DNA TGTGCCATCAGTGAGTCGGTTGGCAGGGGAGCAGGAGATACGCAGTATTTT. Protein product: CAISESVGRGAGDTQYF.

Here the CDR3 DNA reads TGTGCCATCAGCCCGGAGAAGGGACAGGGGACCTTTACCTACGAGCAGTACTTC. This codes for CAISPEKGQGTFTYEQYF. J is TRBJ2-7 and V is TRBV10-3; 10 bases are shared with TRBD1. The V and J ends lost 6 bases and 2 bases, in that order; junction bases with no gene match: 16. Germline V lookup: CDR1 ENHRY, CDR2 SYGVKD. The CDR3 extends over 18 amino acids.

The chain recombines TRBV7-2 with TRBJ2-7, with TRBD2 as a possible D gene (6 bases). The CDR3 runs to 14 residues. The germline gives CDR1 SGHTA, CDR2 FQGNSA. V gave up 3 bases and J gave up 6 bases, with 15 bases separating them. CDR3 bases: TGTGCCAGCAGCTTTTCCCGGTGGGGAGGCGAGCAGTACTTC. It specifies CASSFSRWGGEQYF.

There are a few counts of this clone. The chain joins TRBV11-2 to TRBJ2-7; D might be TRBD2 (5 bases). V was cut by 2 bases and J by 2 bases, with 13 bases left in between. This CDR3 contains 15 residues. The germline CDR1 and CDR2 sequences are SGHAT and FQNNGV. The CDR3 DNA reads as TGTGCCAGCAGCTTACCCGGGCGGGCCGCCTACGAGCAGTACTTC. Protein product: CASSLPGRAAYEQYF.

The chain joins TRBV19 to TRBJ1-5; tentative D call: TRBD1 (6 bases). The germline CDR1 and CDR2 sequences are LNHDA and SQIVND (reference sequence). The CDR3 length is 14 residues. V dropped 6 bases and J dropped 2 bases, with 11 bases sitting between them. The CDR3 DNA is TGTGCCAGTAGGAGGGGGGGAGGCAATCAGCCCCAGCATTTT. Amino acid sequence: CASRRGGGNQPQHF. The whole variable domain, remainder taken from reference TRBV19 and TRBJ1-5, is DGGITQSPKYLFRKEGQNVTLSCEQNLNHDAMYWYRQDPGQGLRLIYYSQIVNDFQKGDIAEGYSVSREKKESFPLTVTSAQKNPTAFYLCASRRGGGNQPQHFGDGTRLSIL.

This clone was found once. The chain carries TRBV6-4 and TRBJ2-2, with TRBD1 identical over 7 bases. With V trimmed by 5 bases and J by 6 bases, 9 bases remained unmatched. The V gene's germline CDR1 is MRHNA and CDR2 SNTAGT. This CDR3 contains 15 residues. CDR3 protein: CASSSTGPAAGELFF. Written as DNA, the CDR3 is TGTGCCAGCAGTTCGACAGGGCCCGCGGCCGGGGAGCTGTTTTTT.

The chain has TRBV6-5 and TRBJ2-3; 7 bases fit TRBD1. The CDR3 runs 15 residues. The junction had 11 bases not matched to a gene; V was cut back by 5 bases and J by 6 bases. Germline V gene lookup returns CDR1 MNHEY and CDR2 SVGAGI. This chain's CDR3 is CASSLQGSSADTQYF. CDR3 sequence (DNA): TGTGCCAGCAGTCTACAGGGGTCGTCGGCGGATACGCAGTATTTT.

The rearrangement uses TRBV29-1 and TRBJ2-1, with TRBD2 matching 7 bases. From germline, CDR1 is SQVTM and CDR2 ANQGSEA. This CDR3 region has 12 residues. Trimming took 4 bases from V and 7 from J; bases not matched to a gene: 4. The CDR3 protein is CSVGGGWNEQFF. The CDR3 DNA is TGCAGCGTTGGGGGGGGTTGGAATGAGCAGTTCTTC.

This chain joins TRBV28 and TRBJ1-5; the D gene is possibly TRBD1 (6 bases). Germline loops: CDR1 MDHEN, CDR2 SYDVKM. The CDR3 is 18 amino acids. Trimming shortened V by 6 bases and J by 0 bases, and 21 bases separated the two germline ends. The CDR3 DNA is TGTGCCAGCAGAGTGAGACAGGCTCCAACGTATAGCAATCAGCCCCAGCATTTT. Protein product: CASRVRQAPTYSNQPQHF. The full variable domain, rest sourced from reference TRBV28 and TRBJ1-5, is DVKVTQSSRYLVKRTGEKVFLECVQDMDHENMFWYRQDPGLGLRLIYFSYDVKMKEKGDIPEGYSVSREKKERFSLILESASTNQTSMYLCASRVRQAPTYSNQPQHFGDGTRLSIL.

The V and J genes are TRBV27 and TRBJ1-2, with D tentatively TRBD1 (6 bases). Trimming took off 5 bases at V and 7 bases at J, with 20 bases between the two ends. CDR1 MNHEY and CDR2 SMNVEV come from the germline V gene (reference sequence). There are 15 residues in the CDR3. CDR3 in DNA: TGTGCCAGCAGTGCCTACTACGGACAGTCCGCTGGCTACACCTTC. It encodes CASSAYYGQSAGYTF.

The chain combines TRBV27 with TRBJ2-7; 8 bases fit TRBD1. The CDR3 has 13 residues. Trimming removed 2 bases from V and 4 bases from J; junction bases left unmatched: 1. In germline, CDR1 is MNHEY, CDR2 SMNVEV (reference sequence). DNA of the CDR3: TGTGCCAGCAGTTTAAGACAGGGGTACGAGCAGTACTTC. It encodes CASSLRQGYEQYF.

The chain has TRBV18 and TRBJ1-2; D not resolved. Germline V gene data show CDR1 as KGHSH and CDR2 as LQKENI. V was clipped by 8 bases and J by 5 bases, with 24 bases between them. This CDR3 region has 16 residues. The CDR3, as DNA: TGTGCCAGCCAAGCGGTGTGGAGGGAGGCTCAATATGGCTACACCTTC. It specifies CASQAVWREAQYGYTF.

The chain recombines TRBV2 with TRBJ2-7; 7 nucleotides match TRBD1. The V gene end was trimmed by 5 bases and the J gene end by 4 bases; junction bases not matched to a gene: 11. Germline-derived CDR1 and CDR2 are SNHLY and FYNNEI. The CDR3 has 15 amino acids. This CDR3 reads CASSPPGGRGYEQYF. Written as DNA, the CDR3 is TGTGCCAGCAGTCCCCCCGGCGGCAGGGGGTACGAGCAGTACTTC.

The chain recombines TRBV5-1 with TRBJ2-1, with 8 bases that match TRBD2. Germline assignment: CDR1 SGHRS and CDR2 YFSETQ. The CDR3 has 15 amino acids. The V gene end was trimmed by 1 base and the J gene end by 0 bases; junction bases not matched to a gene: 0. In nucleotides, the CDR3 is TGCGCCAGCAGCTTGACTAGCGGCTCCTACAATGAGCAGTTCTTC. This gives the protein CASSLTSGSYNEQFF.

The chain carries TRBV29-1 and TRBJ2-7; no reliable D call. Germline assignment: CDR1 SQVTM and CDR2 ANQGSEA. This CDR3 contains 13 residues. Deletions cut 1 base from V and 0 bases from J, with 7 bases between. In DNA form, the CDR3 reads TGCAGCGTTGAAGTACCAGGCTCCTACGAGCAGTACTTC. This encodes CSVEVPGSYEQYF.

The rearrangement links TRBV30 to TRBJ2-4, with TRBD1 as a possible D gene (5 bases). Germline loops: CDR1 GTSNPN, CDR2 SVGIG (reference sequence). V gave up 3 bases and J gave up 0 bases, with 12 bases separating them. This CDR3 contains 15 residues. This CDR3 is CAWRGAFVAKNIQYF. The CDR3 nucleotides are TGTGCCTGGAGAGGGGCGTTCGTAGCCAAAAACATTCAGTACTTC.

This clone was detected only once. The V call is TRBV6-1, the J call TRBJ2-7; 16 nucleotides agree with TRBD2. Germline CDR1 reads MNHNS; CDR2 reads SASEGT. The CDR3 is 15 amino acids. The J segment lost 7 bases and the V segment lost 7 bases, leaving 7 bases of the junction unmatched. CDR3 nucleotide sequence: TGTGCCAGCATGGGACTAGCGGGAGGGCCTCGGGAGCAGTACTTC. It codes for CASMGLAGGPREQYF.

The chain recombines TRBV7-2 with TRBJ1-3, with D unresolved. The CDR3 has 16 amino acids. Trimming removed 0 bases at V and 2 bases at J, with 11 bases between. The germline gives CDR1 SGHTA, CDR2 FQGNSA. The CDR3 is CASSLAAAEPGNTIYF. DNA for the CDR3: TGTGCCAGCAGCTTAGCGGCAGCGGAGCCTGGAAACACCATATATTTT.

The chain has TRBV28 and TRBJ2-7, with 7 positions matching TRBD2. Losses at the gene ends were 3 bases for V and 7 bases for J; bases not matched to a gene: 6. The CDR3 is 13 residues long. Germline CDR1 reads MDHEN; CDR2 reads SYDVKM. CDR3 amino acids: CASSLGGGGEQYF. CDR3 sequence (DNA): TGTGCCAGCAGTTTGGGCGGCGGGGGTGAGCAGTACTTC.

The chain recombines TRBV5-1 with TRBJ1-1; tentatively, D is TRBD1 (6 bases). The germline gives CDR1 SGHRS, CDR2 YFSETQ. The CDR3 runs to 17 residues. The V and J ends lost 4 bases and 0 bases respectively, with 19 bases between them. CDR3 coding DNA: TGCGCCAGCAGCCGATACCGGGACAAGCTTATGAACACTGAAGCTTTCTTT. Its translation is CASSRYRDKLMNTEAFF.

The chain links TRBV27 to TRBJ1-5; 10 bases match TRBD1. The CDR3 is 14 amino acids. The V gene's germline CDR1 is MNHEY and CDR2 SMNVEV (reference sequence). V trimming: 7 bases; J trimming: 2 bases; junction bases outside the gene matches: 2. CDR3 sequence (DNA): TGTGCCAGCATGGGGACAGGGGGCAATCAGCCCCAGCATTTT. It specifies CASMGTGGNQPQHF.

This clone occurred once. The genes are TRBV27 and TRBJ2-4; 8 nucleotides align to TRBD1. With 2 bases clipped from V and 5 bases from J, the junction kept 8 bases outside the gene matches. The germline V gene has CDR1 MNHEY and CDR2 SMNVEV (reference sequence). This CDR3 contains 16 residues. In nucleotides, the CDR3 is TGTGCCAGCAGTTTAGGGACAGGCATGGGAGAAAACATTCAGTACTTC. The encoded protein is CASSLGTGMGENIQYF.

V and J are TRBV7-8 and TRBJ2-5; possible D gene TRBD2, 6 bases. The CDR3 loop spans 13 amino acids. CDR1 is SGHVS and CDR2 is FQNEAQ in the germline V gene. V was cut by 8 bases and J by 4 bases, with 14 bases left in between. CDR3 residues: CASVREDRETQYF. The CDR3 nucleotides are TGTGCCAGCGTCAGGGAGGATAGAGAGACCCAGTACTTC.